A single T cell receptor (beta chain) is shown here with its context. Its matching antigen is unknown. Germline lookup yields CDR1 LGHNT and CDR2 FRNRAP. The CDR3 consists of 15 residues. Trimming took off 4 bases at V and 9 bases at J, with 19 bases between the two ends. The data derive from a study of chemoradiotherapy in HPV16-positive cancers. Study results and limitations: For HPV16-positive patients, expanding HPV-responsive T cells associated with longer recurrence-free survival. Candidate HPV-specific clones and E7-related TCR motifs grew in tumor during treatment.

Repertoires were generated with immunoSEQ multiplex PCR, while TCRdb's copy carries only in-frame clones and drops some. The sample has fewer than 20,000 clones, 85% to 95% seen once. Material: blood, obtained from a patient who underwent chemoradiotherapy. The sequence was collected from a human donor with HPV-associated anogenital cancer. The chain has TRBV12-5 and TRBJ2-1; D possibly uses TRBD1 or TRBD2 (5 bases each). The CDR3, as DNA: TGTGCTAGTGGTTCGGTCACCGGGGCTGGCGGTGAGCAGTTCTTC. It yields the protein CASGSVTGAGGEQFF.